The 4 T cell receptor beta chains presented below share a single source sample, sequenced in a study of blood T cell repertoires in COVID-19. Sequencing was performed with immunoSEQ multiplex PCR; in TCRdb, only in-frame clones are kept and a portion is missing. The top ten hold around 1% of the sample, which has some 33,000 clones, less than 95% seen once. What was sequenced was peripheral blood. The receptors come from a man between 65 and 80 years old with active or convalescent COVID-19.

The CDR3: CASSLFSTEDTEAFF. CDR3 nucleotide sequence: TGCGCCAGCAGCTTGTTCTCAACCGAGGACACTGAAGCTTTCTTT. The V gene is TRBV5-1, the J gene TRBJ1-1; unclear D gene. This CDR3 comprises 15 residues. Germline V lookup: CDR1 SGHRS, CDR2 YFSETQ. The germline V and J ends were trimmed by 1 base and 3 bases, with 13 bases remaining between them.

The genes are TRBV12-5 and TRBJ2-3; no reliable D call. There are 14 residues in the CDR3. The ends were cut back, 0 bases at V and 0 bases at J, with 4 bases in the middle. The germline CDR1 and CDR2 sequences are LGHNT and FRNRAP. The CDR3, as DNA: TGTGCTAGTGGTTTGGTACTCAGCACAGATACGCAGTATTTT. Amino acid sequence: CASGLVLSTDTQYF.

The chain uses TRBV2 and TRBJ1-5; TRBD1 might be the D (5 bases). Trimming took 6 bases from V and 9 from J, leaving 15 bases between them. Germline CDR1 is SNHLY and CDR2 is FYNNEI. CDR3 length: 13 amino acids. The CDR3 is CASRGTVVGPQHF. The CDR3, as DNA: TGTGCCAGCAGGGGGACTGTGGTGGGGCCCCAGCATTTT.

This chain links TRBV19 with TRBJ2-7; 7 bases map to TRBD2. From germline, CDR1 is LNHDA and CDR2 SQIVND (reference sequence). V shed 4 bases, J shed 6 bases, and the junction held 6 bases outside the gene matches. The CDR3 sequence is 13 residues long. The CDR3 nucleotides are TGTGCCAGTAGTACACTCGGACTAGGCGAGCAGTACTTC. As protein: CASSTLGLGEQYF.